Each of the 9 T cell receptor beta chains below was sequenced from the same sample in a study of T cells in Graves' hyperthyroidism and ophthalmopathy. TCR beta CDR3 regions were amplified from RNA. With the HTBI primer set, the TCR CDR3 went through a first round of RT-PCR. TCRdb re-called the multiplex PCR reads with MiXCR, one entry per CDR3 protein. Among approximately 530,000 distinct CDR3 sequences listed, around 15% were seen once. Material for sequencing was blood. These receptors all stem from a woman aged 18-29 years with Graves' hyperthyroidism.

The chain couples TRBV4-3 to TRBJ2-3; 8 bases line up with TRBD2. CDR1 and CDR2 from the germline V gene are LGHNA and YSLEER. The junction had 9 bases not matched to a gene; V was cut back by 4 bases and J by 0 bases. The CDR3 loop spans 17 amino acids. Here the CDR3 DNA reads TGCGCCAGCAGCCTCAGCCTGGCGGGGGGAAGCACAGATACGCAGTATTTT. Its protein product is CASSLSLAGGSTDTQYF.

This rearrangement joins TRBV7-2 to TRBJ2-2, with D hard to call. The germline CDR1 and CDR2 sequences are SGHTA and FQGNSA. Trimming took off 1 base at V and 6 bases at J, with 12 bases between the two ends. The CDR3 is 15 amino acids. This chain's CDR3 is CASSLVGGSAGELFF. Here the CDR3 DNA reads TGTGCCAGCAGCTTAGTTGGTGGTTCGGCCGGGGAGCTGTTTTTT.

Concerning this clonotype: Possible read error: a much larger clone is one base away. The V call is TRBV20-1, the J call TRBJ2-7; 8 bases map to TRBD1. CDR1 and CDR2 from the germline V gene are DFQATT and SNEGSKA (reference sequence). This CDR3 has 13 residues. Here the CDR3 DNA reads TGCAGTGCTCCGGCACAGGGGGTTTACGAGCCGTACTTC. The encoded protein is CSAPAQGVYEPYF.

The chain is built from TRBV3-1 and TRBJ2-7; maybe TRBD1 (6 bases). CDR3 size: 15 residues. From germline, CDR1 is LGHDT and CDR2 YNNKEL (reference sequence). V was shortened by 0 bases and J by 5 bases, with 14 bases between the two germline ends. CDR3 bases: TGTGCCAGCAGCCAAGAGGCCAGGGGAAACCACGAGCAGTACTTC. It encodes CASSQEARGNHEQYF.

This clonotype was seen at least ten times. The gene calls are TRBV28 and TRBJ2-1; D unresolved. The germline V gene has CDR1 MDHEN and CDR2 SYDVKM. The germline V and J ends were trimmed by 4 bases and 6 bases, with 16 bases remaining between them. This CDR3 region has 15 residues. The CDR3 protein is CASSWVFSRGNEQFF. CDR3 bases: TGTGCCAGCAGTTGGGTTTTTTCTAGAGGCAATGAGCAGTTCTTC.

The V call is TRBV5-8, the J call TRBJ2-1; 8 positions agree with TRBD2. The CDR3 is made up of 17 amino acids. Trimming took 0 bases from V and 5 from J; bases not matched to a gene: 10. Germline CDR1 is SGHTS and CDR2 is YDEGEE. CDR3 nucleotides: TGTGCCAGCAGCTTGGTACGGAGCGGGAGAACCCACAATGAGCAGTTCTTC. Translating it yields CASSLVRSGRTHNEQFF.

This clonotype was counted at least ten times. The chain has TRBV11-2 and TRBJ2-5, with no clear D. V lost 6 bases, J lost 4 bases, and 12 bases lay in between. The CDR3 spans 13 residues. Germline lookup yields CDR1 SGHAT and CDR2 FQNNGV. The CDR3 loop is CASSVGLLETQYF. In DNA form, the CDR3 reads TGTGCCAGCAGTGTAGGGTTGTTAGAGACCCAGTACTTC.

The genes are TRBV30 and TRBJ2-3; D is ambiguous. V was clipped by 8 bases and J by 0 bases, with 12 bases between them. The CDR3 contains 13 residues. Per the germline V gene, CDR1 is GTSNPN and CDR2 is SVGIG (reference sequence). The DNA of the CDR3 is TGTGCCGGTGATCTCACTAGCACAGATACGCAGTATTTT. This sequence encodes CAGDLTSTDTQYF.

This clonotype has just a few counts. This chain connects TRBV12-3 or TRBV12-4 to TRBJ1-3; no clear D. V lost 6 bases to trimming and J lost 4 bases, with 19 bases between them. This CDR3 contains 16 residues. This CDR3 reads CASSLTTGASGNTIYF. In nucleotides, the CDR3 is TGTGCCAGCAGCCTAACCACGGGAGCTTCGGGAAACACCATATATTTT.